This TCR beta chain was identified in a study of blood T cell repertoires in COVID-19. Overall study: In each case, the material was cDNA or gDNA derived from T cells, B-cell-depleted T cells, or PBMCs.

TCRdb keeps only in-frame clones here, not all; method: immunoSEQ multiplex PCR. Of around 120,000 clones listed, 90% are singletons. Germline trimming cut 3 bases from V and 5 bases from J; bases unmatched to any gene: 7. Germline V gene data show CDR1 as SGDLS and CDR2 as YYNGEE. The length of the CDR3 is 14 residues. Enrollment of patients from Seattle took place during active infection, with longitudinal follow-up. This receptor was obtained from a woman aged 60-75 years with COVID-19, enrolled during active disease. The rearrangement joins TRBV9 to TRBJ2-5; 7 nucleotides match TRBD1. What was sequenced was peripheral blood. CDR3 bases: TGTGCCAGCAGCGCAAGACAGGGTTGGGAGACCCAGTACTTC. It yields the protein CASSARQGWETQYF. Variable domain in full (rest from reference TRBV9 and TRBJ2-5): DSGVTQTPKHLITATGQRVTLRCSPRSGDLSVYWYQQSLDQGLQFLIQYYNGEERAKGNILERFSAQQFPDLHSELNLSSLELGDSALYFCASSARQGWETQYFGPGTRLLVL.